Listed here is a single T cell receptor (beta chain). Its antigen is unknown. Next came a second PCR, run for roughly 6 to 11 cycles, which used a sample-barcoded 5' primer along with a J-beta primer mix. Every cDNA was tagged by a template-switch adaptor with 12 random nucleotides. Every sample gave at least 3 million paired-end reads containing CDR3. TCRdb itself ran the 5' RACE reads through MiXCR, one entry per CDR3 protein. The sample yields about 1.6 million distinct CDR3 sequences, around 35% seen once. This record belongs to a study of blood T cells in healthy people across ages. General study results and limits: Using unsorted PBMCs precluded a conclusive naive versus antigen-experienced comparison.

Germline V CDR1 and CDR2: DFQATT, SNEGSKA (reference sequence). This CDR3 has 15 amino acids. Trimming took 2 bases from V and 0 from J, leaving 14 bases between them. Donors were healthy Caucasian individuals from Russia aged roughly 6 to 90. The gene calls are TRBV20-1 and TRBJ2-7; D may correspond to TRBD1 or TRBD2 (5 bases each). Sequencing used blood. This receptor was taken from a woman younger than 45 in good health. CDR3: CSARRGETPSYEQYF. DNA for the CDR3: TGCAGTGCTAGAAGAGGGGAAACTCCCTCCTACGAGCAGTACTTC.